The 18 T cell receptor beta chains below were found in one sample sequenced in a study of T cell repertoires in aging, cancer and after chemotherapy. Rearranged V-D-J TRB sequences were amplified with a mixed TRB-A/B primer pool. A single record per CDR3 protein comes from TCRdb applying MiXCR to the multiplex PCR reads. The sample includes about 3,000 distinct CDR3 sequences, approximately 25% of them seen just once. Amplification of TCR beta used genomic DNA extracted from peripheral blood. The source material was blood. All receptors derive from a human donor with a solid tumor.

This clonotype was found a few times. The CDR3 sequence: CASSQSRGYLETQYF. The CDR3 DNA reads as TGTGCCAGCAGCCAAAGCAGAGGGTATTTGGAGACCCAGTACTTC. V usage is TRBV14 and J usage is TRBJ2-5; D perhaps matches TRBD2 (5 bases). Germline V lookup: CDR1 SGHDN, CDR2 FVKESK. The CDR3 covers 15 residues. Trimming removed 2 bases at V and 5 bases at J, with 15 bases between.

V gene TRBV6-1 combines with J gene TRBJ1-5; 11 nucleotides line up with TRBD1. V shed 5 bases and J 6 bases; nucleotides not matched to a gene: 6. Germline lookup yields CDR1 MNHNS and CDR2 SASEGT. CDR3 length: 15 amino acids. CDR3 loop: CASSTDRGQGQPQHF. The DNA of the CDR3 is TGTGCCAGCAGTACGGACAGGGGGCAGGGTCAGCCCCAGCATTTT.

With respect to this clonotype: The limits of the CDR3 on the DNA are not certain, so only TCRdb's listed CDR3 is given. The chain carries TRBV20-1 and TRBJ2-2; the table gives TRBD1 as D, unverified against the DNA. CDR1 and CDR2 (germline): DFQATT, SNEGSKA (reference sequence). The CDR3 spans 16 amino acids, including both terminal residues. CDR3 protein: CSARDQGASPPGSCFF.

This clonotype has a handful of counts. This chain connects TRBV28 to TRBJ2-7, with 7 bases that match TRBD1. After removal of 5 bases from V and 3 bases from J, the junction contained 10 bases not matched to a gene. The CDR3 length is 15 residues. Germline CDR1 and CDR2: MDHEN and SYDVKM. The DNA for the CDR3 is TGTGCCAGCAGTATCGGGACAGCCCACTTCTACGAGCAGTACTTC. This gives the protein CASSIGTAHFYEQYF.

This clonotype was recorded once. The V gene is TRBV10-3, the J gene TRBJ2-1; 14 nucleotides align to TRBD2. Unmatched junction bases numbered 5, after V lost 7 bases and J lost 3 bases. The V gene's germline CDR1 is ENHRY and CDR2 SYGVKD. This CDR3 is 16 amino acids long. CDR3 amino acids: CAITGTSGGDYNEQFF. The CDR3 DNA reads TGTGCCATCACCGGGACTAGCGGGGGAGACTACAATGAGCAGTTCTTC.

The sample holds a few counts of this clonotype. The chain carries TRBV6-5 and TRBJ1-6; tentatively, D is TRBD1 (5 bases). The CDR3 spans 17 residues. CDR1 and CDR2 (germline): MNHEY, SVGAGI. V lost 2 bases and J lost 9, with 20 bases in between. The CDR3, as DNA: TGTGCCAGCAGTTACGGGAGCCCGGGACCGTCGACTTCACCCCTCCACTTT. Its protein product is CASSYGSPGPSTSPLHF.

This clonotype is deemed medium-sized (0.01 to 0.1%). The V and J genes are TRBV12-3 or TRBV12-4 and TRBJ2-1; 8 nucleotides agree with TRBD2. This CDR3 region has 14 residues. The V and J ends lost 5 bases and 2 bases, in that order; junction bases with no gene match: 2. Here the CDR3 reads CASSVGLAYNEQFF. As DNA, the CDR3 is TGTGCCAGCAGTGTGGGACTAGCCTACAATGAGCAGTTCTTC.

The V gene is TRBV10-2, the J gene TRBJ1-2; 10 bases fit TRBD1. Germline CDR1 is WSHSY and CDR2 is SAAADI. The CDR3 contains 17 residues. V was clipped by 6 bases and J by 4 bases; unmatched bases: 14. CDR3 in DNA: TGCGCCAGCAGCCAAATGACAGGGGGCCAAACGTCCTATGGCTACACCTTC. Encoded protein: CASSQMTGGQTSYGYTF.

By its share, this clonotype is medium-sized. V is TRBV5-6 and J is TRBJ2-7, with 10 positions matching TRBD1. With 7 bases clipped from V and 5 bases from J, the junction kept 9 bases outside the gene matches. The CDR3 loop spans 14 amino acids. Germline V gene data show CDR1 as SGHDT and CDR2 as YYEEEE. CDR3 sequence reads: CASASDRGSHEQYF. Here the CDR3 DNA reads TGTGCCAGCGCTTCGGACAGGGGGTCCCACGAGCAGTACTTC. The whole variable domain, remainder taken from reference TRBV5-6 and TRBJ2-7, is DAGVTQSPTHLIKTRGQQVTLRCSPKSGHDTVSWYQQALGQGPQFIFQYYEEEERQRGNFPDRFSGHQFPNYSSELNVNALLLGDSALYLCASASDRGSHEQYFGPGTRLTVT.

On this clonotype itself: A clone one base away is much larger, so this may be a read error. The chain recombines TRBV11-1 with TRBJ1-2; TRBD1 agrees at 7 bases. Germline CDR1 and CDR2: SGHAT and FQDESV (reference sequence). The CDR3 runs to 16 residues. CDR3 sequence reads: CTSSTPSGTAAGGYTF. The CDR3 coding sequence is TGTACCAGCAGCACTCCTTCAGGGACAGCGGCGGGTGGCTACACCTTC.

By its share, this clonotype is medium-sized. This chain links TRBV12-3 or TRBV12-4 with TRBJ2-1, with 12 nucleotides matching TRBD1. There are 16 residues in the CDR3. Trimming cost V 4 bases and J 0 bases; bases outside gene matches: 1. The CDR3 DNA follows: TGTGCCAGCAGTTCGGGACAGGGGGCCTCCTACAATGAGCAGTTCTTC. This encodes CASSSGQGASYNEQFF.

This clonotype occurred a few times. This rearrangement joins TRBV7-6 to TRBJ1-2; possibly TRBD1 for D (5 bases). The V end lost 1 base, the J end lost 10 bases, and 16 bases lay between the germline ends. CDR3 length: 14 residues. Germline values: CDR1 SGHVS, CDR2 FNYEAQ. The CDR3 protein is CASSLGPGPNDYTF. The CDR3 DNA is TGTGCCAGCAGCTTAGGGCCAGGGCCCAATGACTACACCTTC.

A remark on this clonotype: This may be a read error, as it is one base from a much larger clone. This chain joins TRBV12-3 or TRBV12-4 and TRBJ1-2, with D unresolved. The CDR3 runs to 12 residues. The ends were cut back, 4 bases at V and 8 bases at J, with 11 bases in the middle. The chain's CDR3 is CASSSDDSGYTF. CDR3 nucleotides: TGTGCCAGCAGTTCGGACGATTCGGGCTACACCTTC.

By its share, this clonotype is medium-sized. CDR3 DNA sequence: TGTGCCACCAGCTGGGGGGAGAGCACAGATACGCAGTATTTT. It specifies CATSWGESTDTQYF. The chain recombines TRBV15 with TRBJ2-3, with a possible D match to TRBD2 (6 bases). Looked up from germline, CDR1 is LNHNV and CDR2 is YYDKDF (reference sequence). This CDR3 is 14 amino acids long. The V end lost 5 bases, the J end lost 0 bases, and 9 bases lay between the germline ends.

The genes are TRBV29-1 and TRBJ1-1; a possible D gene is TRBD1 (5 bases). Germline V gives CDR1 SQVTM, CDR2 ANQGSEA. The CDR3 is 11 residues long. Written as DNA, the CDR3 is TGCAGTGGGGGGGGGACCACTGAAGCTTTCTTT. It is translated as CSGGGTTEAFF.

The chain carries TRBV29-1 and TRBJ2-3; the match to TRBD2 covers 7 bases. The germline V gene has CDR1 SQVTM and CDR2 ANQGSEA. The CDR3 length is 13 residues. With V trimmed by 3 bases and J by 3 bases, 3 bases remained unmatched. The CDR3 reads CSVEGGGTDTQYF. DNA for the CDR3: TGCAGCGTTGAGGGGGGGGGTACAGATACGCAGTATTTT.

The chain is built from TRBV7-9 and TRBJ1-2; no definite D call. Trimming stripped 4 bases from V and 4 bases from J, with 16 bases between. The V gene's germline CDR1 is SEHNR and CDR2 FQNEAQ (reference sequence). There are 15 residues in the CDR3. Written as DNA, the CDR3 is TGTGCCAGCAGCTCCCAGAGGGCGGGCACCTATGGCTACACCTTC. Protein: CASSSQRAGTYGYTF. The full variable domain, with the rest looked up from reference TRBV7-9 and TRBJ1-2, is DTGVSQNPRHKITKRGQNVTFRCDPISEHNRLYWYRQTLGQGPEFLTYFQNEAQLEKSRLLSDRFSAERPKGSFSTLEIQRTEQGDSAMYLCASSSQRAGTYGYTFGSGTRLTVV.

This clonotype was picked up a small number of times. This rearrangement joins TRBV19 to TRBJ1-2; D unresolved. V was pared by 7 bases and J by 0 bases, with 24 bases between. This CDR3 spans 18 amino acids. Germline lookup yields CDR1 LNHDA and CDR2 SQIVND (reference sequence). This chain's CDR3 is CASTQEAVLTNPNYGYTF. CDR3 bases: TGTGCCAGTACCCAGGAGGCAGTTCTGACTAACCCTAACTATGGCTACACCTTC.